This record concerns one T cell receptor (beta chain) sequence. These data are taken from a study of blood T cell repertoires in COVID-19. Per the authors' pipeline: Scientists estimated how many nucleated cells there were by amplifying reference gene primers. Assay: immunoSEQ multiplex PCR; the TCRdb copy retains only in-frame clones and omits some. V, J and clone size are taken as reported in that table, and D and trimming were inferred from the DNA itself. The profile shows roughly 140,000 clones, 80% of them singletons. The CDR3 runs 19 residues. V dropped 0 bases and J dropped 1; count of bases not matched to a gene: 12. The germline gives CDR1 SGHDN, CDR2 FVKESK.

The receptor was derived from a man aged 60-69 years with active or convalescent COVID-19. What was sequenced was peripheral blood. This chain uses TRBV14 with TRBJ2-1; TRBD2 matches at 7 bases. The CDR3 DNA is TGTGCCAGCAGCCAAGAGCAGGGTAATAGAGCGGGATCCTACAATGAGCAGTTCTTC. It codes for CASSQEQGNRAGSYNEQFF.